The clone carrying this T cell receptor (beta chain) was detected a few times. Its antigen is undetermined. This entry comes from a study of vaccination and CD4 T cells after COVID-19. As for the study in general: Two of the convalescents were Hispanic, and the group consisted of six males and four females. Collection of post-COVID samples occurred a median approximately 100 days after diagnosis, spanning a range of 35 to 161.

Germline V gives CDR1 DFQATT, CDR2 SNEGSKA (reference sequence). The V and J ends lost 1 base and 2 bases respectively, with 19 bases between them. The CDR3 is made up of 17 amino acids. The Oncomine TCR Beta short-read assay sequenced DNA from cultured CD4+ T cells. Using its own MiXCR run on the PCR reads, TCRdb lists one record per CDR3 protein. The table records roughly 7,000 distinct CDR3 sequences, 33% of them present only once. Treatment defined: roughly 10-day PBMC culture with coronavirus spike peptide pools or control peptides (ViraFEST assay). Those CD4+ T cells from the unexposed donor predate the COVID-19 pandemic (2011-2018).

The sample comprised CD4+ T cells from blood, cultured in vitro. This sequence joins TRBV20-1 and TRBJ2-3, with D possibly being TRBD1 or TRBD2 (6 bases each). This receptor was obtained from a human donor in good health. The CDR3 DNA reads TGCAGTGCTAGAGTCAGACGGGGGCCAAGCATCACAGATACGCAGTATTTT. As protein: CSARVRRGPSITDTQYF.